This passage covers 8 T cell receptor beta chains from one sample sequenced in a study of blood T cells in healthy people across ages. Sample-barcoded 5' priming and a J-beta primer mix drove a second PCR of roughly 6 to 12 cycles. TCRdb passed the 5' RACE reads through MiXCR, listing each CDR3 protein once. The repertoire holds roughly 650,000 distinct CDR3 sequences, about 32% seen once, with over 15% in the top ten. Sequenced: blood. The source of these receptors is a woman aged 80 or over in good health.

This clonotype was seen ten or more times. The chain links TRBV5-6 to TRBJ2-7; the match to TRBD1 covers 8 bases. The V and J ends lost 2 bases and 3 bases, in that order; junction bases with no gene match: 7. CDR3 length equals 15 residues. CDR1 is SGHDT and CDR2 is YYEEEE in the germline V gene. DNA for the CDR3: TGTGCCAGCAGCTTCCGGACAGGGACAAACTACGAGCAGTACTTC. It is translated as CASSFRTGTNYEQYF.

This sequence joins TRBV6-1 and TRBJ1-4; TRBD1 agrees at 8 bases. CDR1 and CDR2 (germline): MNHNS, SASEGT. This CDR3 is built from 15 residues. The V gene end was trimmed by 4 bases and the J gene end by 5 bases; junction bases not matched to a gene: 6. The CDR3, as DNA: TGTGCCAGCAGTGTACAGGGGGGCGGAAATGAAAAACTGTTTTTT. Residues: CASSVQGGGNEKLFF.

This clonotype was found many times. The chain combines TRBV18 with TRBJ2-3; D might be TRBD1 or TRBD2, each matching 5 bases. Germline-derived CDR1 and CDR2 are KGHSH and LQKENI. The CDR3 contains 18 residues. V lost 3 bases and J 0 bases, leaving 19 bases between the germline ends. The CDR3 coding sequence is TGTGCCAGCTCACCCCGGGTGGGGACGGTTGGTAGCACAGATACGCAGTATTTT. Protein sequence: CASSPRVGTVGSTDTQYF.

This clonotype was observed at least ten times. The V call is TRBV29-1, the J call TRBJ2-7; 7 bases align to TRBD1. The germline gives CDR1 SQVTM, CDR2 ANQGSEA. The CDR3 covers 12 residues. Trimming cost V 4 bases and J 6 bases; bases outside gene matches: 6. The CDR3 loop reads CSVVPGQSEQYF. The CDR3 DNA follows: TGCAGCGTTGTACCGGGACAGTCCGAGCAGTACTTC.

This clonotype was found a few times. V is TRBV18 and J is TRBJ1-5; tentative D call: TRBD1 (5 bases). Trimming pared 2 bases from V and 5 bases from J, leaving 10 bases between. The CDR3 runs 14 residues. Germline lookup yields CDR1 KGHSH and CDR2 LQKENI. CDR3: CASSPRMGDQPQHF. The CDR3 DNA is TGTGCCAGCTCACCAAGGATGGGGGATCAGCCCCAGCATTTT. The whole variable domain, remainder taken from reference TRBV18 and TRBJ1-5, is NAGVMQNPRHLVRRRGQEARLRCSPMKGHSHVYWYRQLPEEGLKFMVYLQKENIIDESGMPKERFSAEFPKEGPSILRIQQVVRGDSAAYFCASSPRMGDQPQHFGDGTRLSIL.

To note about this clonotype: A much larger clone differs by one base, so this may be a read error. V usage is TRBV2 and J usage is TRBJ1-4; possible D gene TRBD1, 5 bases. Germline-derived CDR1 and CDR2 are SNHLY and FYNNEI. V was pared by 4 bases and J by 2 bases, with 11 bases between. This CDR3 has 15 amino acids. The CDR3 loop is CASSVRGTTNEKLFF. As DNA, the CDR3 is TGTGCCAGCAGTGTGCGAGGGACTACTAATGAAAAACTGTTTTTT.

For this clonotype: A much bigger clone sits one base away, suggesting this may be a read error. This chain joins TRBV5-1 and TRBJ1-2, with TRBD1 matching over 7 bases. The CDR3 length is 15 residues. The germline V gene has CDR1 SGHRS and CDR2 YFSETQ. CDR3 sequence reads: CASSPGWDSLYGHTF. DNA of the CDR3: TGCGCCAGCAGCCCTGGCTGGGACAGCCTCTATGGCCACACCTTC.

Ten or more counts support this clonotype. This chain uses TRBV4-1 with TRBJ1-1; D remains ambiguous. The V end was cut by 1 base, the J end by 0 bases, with 9 bases between. The germline V gene encodes CDR1 MGHRA and CDR2 YSYEKL. This CDR3 contains 15 residues. This chain's CDR3 is CASSQGDTMNTEAFF. As DNA, the CDR3 is TGCGCCAGCAGCCAAGGAGACACAATGAACACTGAAGCTTTCTTT.